One sample yielded the 8 T cell receptor beta chains listed below, sequenced in a study of shared clonotypes between healthy human individuals (dated by TCRdb to about 2020). Receptors were amplified or captured by the immunoSEQ multiplex PCR assay. TCRdb holds this immuneACCESS table with in-frame rearrangements only. Some clones are missing; in checked studies, unresolved V genes explain under half, and the rest has no known cause. This sample gives 2,500,000 or so clones in total; under 95% of them show up just once. Jointly, the top ten make up 0.36% of the sample. Sample: naive CD4+ T cells from PBMCs. Explained via the paper, the cell subset or site label denotes: CD45RA+ positively selected. The origin of the receptors is a man aged 18-30 years in good health. Some clones in this sample may be carry-over from other donors' samples.

This rearrangement joins TRBV5-8 to TRBJ2-6; D not resolved. The CDR3 is 18 residues long. Germline V gives CDR1 SGHTS, CDR2 YDEGEE. Between the trimmed V and J ends, which lost 0 bases and 0 bases, there was a span of 13 bases. This chain's CDR3 is CASSLGSAAYSGANVLTF. The CDR3 nucleotides read TGTGCCAGCAGCTTGGGGTCGGCAGCCTACTCTGGGGCCAACGTCCTGACTTTC.

The rearrangement joins TRBV5-1 to TRBJ1-6, with 10 bases matching TRBD1. In germline, CDR1 is SGHRS, CDR2 YFSETQ. The CDR3 extends over 16 amino acids. The trim removed 3 bases at V and 6 bases at J, leaving 6 bases unmatched. CDR3 sequence: CASSSDRTGGNSPLHF. CDR3 bases: TGCGCCAGCAGCTCCGACAGGACAGGGGGTAATTCACCCCTCCACTTT.

The rearrangement joins TRBV9 to TRBJ2-1; D not certain. Germline-derived CDR1 and CDR2 are SGDLS and YYNGEE. The CDR3 extends over 12 amino acids. V was trimmed by 7 bases and J by 7 bases, leaving 12 bases between them. The CDR3 nucleotides are TGTGCCAGCGATGGCGTGAGGAATGAGCAGTTCTTC. Its translation is CASDGVRNEQFF.

CDR3 bases: TGTGCCAGCAGCTTACCAGAACACAAGAACAATGAGCAGTTCTTC. Translating it yields CASSLPEHKNNEQFF. The chain couples TRBV7-3 to TRBJ2-1; unclear D gene. The CDR3 spans 15 residues. With 2 bases removed from V and 5 bases from J, the gap between germline ends came to 13 bases. Germline V gene sequence: CDR1 SGHTA, CDR2 FQGTGA.

This chain links TRBV27 with TRBJ2-7; D gene ambiguous. From germline, CDR1 is MNHEY and CDR2 SMNVEV (reference sequence). With 5 bases removed from V and 1 base from J, the gap between germline ends came to 15 bases. CDR3 length: 15 residues. The CDR3 reads CASSPIRLNSYEQYF. CDR3 sequence (DNA): TGTGCCAGCAGTCCGATCAGACTGAATTCCTACGAGCAGTACTTC.

The chain recombines TRBV28 with TRBJ2-7; D uncertain. The V gene lost 10 bases and the J gene lost 4 bases, with 26 bases spanning the gap. Germline V gives CDR1 MDHEN, CDR2 SYDVKM. CDR3 length: 16 residues. The CDR3 nucleotides are TGTGCCAACCACTCCCGGAAGGGAAGCCGAAAATACGAGCAGTACTTC. This gives the protein CANHSRKGSRKYEQYF.

The genes are TRBV29-1 and TRBJ2-1; weak D call: TRBD2 (6 bases). Trimming cost V 0 bases and J 0 bases, with 15 bases left between them. The CDR3 totals 17 residues. CDR1 is SQVTM, CDR2 ANQGSEA, per germline. This chain's CDR3 is CSVEDPHRESSYNEQFF. The CDR3 nucleotides are TGCAGCGTTGAAGACCCCCATCGGGAGAGCTCCTACAATGAGCAGTTCTTC.

This clone was seen just once. Other DNA sequences within the sample encode an identical CDR3. The chain recombines TRBV28 with TRBJ2-7; 7 bases fit TRBD1. V dropped 4 bases and J dropped 0; count of bases not matched to a gene: 3. The CDR3 runs to 14 residues. Germline CDR1 is MDHEN and CDR2 is SYDVKM. For the CDR3, the DNA is TGTGCCAGCAGTTCGCGGACAGGCTCCTACGAGCAGTACTTC. Protein product: CASSSRTGSYEQYF.